This TCR beta chain emerged from a study of identical twins. On this clonotype: What it binds is not known.

Only healthy Caucasians were enrolled as donors. Unique molecular identifiers were present on the cDNA, and a universal primer site came from template switching. TCRdb re-derived calls from the 5' RACE reads in MiXCR, one entry per CDR3 protein. This repertoire shows 1.5 million to 2 million distinct CDR3 sequences, 32% found once; its top ten account for 0.27%. V lost 4 bases to trimming and J lost 0 bases; unmatched junction nucleotides: 2. Germline CDR1 and CDR2: SGHRS and YFSETQ. The CDR3 length is 14 residues. Overall study findings and caveats: In monozygotic twins, models underestimated the sharing of out-of-frame TCR alpha. Its conclusions, products of cross-sectional statistical analysis, did not come from following the same donors.

The source is a newborn girl in good health. Sequencing was performed on cord blood. This chain joins TRBV5-1 and TRBJ2-7; the match to TRBD1 covers 9 bases. For the CDR3, the DNA is TGCGCCAGCAGCGGGGACAGGGACTCCTACGAGCAGTACTTC. Protein sequence: CASSGDRDSYEQYF.